This note documents a single T cell receptor (beta chain) sequence. What it recognizes is unknown. The data were taken from a study of cytotoxic CD8 clonotypes in ibrutinib-treated CLL. Study-level findings and limits: Starting clonality was above that of age-matched healthy donors and tracked circulating CD8+ T-cell counts. Public clonotypes, found uncommonly, either contracted or stayed stable on treatment.

The assay was immunoSEQ multiplex PCR, and TCRdb's table has in-frame clones only and misses some. The sample lists 150,000 to 250,000 clones; around three quarters were seen once. The CDR3 is 14 residues long. Germline-derived CDR1 and CDR2 are SGDLS and YYNGEE. Deletions cut 3 bases from V and 2 bases from J, with 12 bases between. Genomic DNA in a quantity of around 2 micrograms was derived from cryopreserved PBMCs for TCR beta libraries. This receptor was obtained from a human donor with chronic lymphocytic leukemia. Sequencing was performed on PBMCs, taken after 24 months of ibrutinib treatment. The V and J genes are TRBV9 and TRBJ2-7; D call uncertain. The CDR3 loop is CASSEGGLAYEQYF. For the CDR3, the DNA is TGTGCCAGCAGCGAGGGCGGATTGGCCTACGAGCAGTACTTC.